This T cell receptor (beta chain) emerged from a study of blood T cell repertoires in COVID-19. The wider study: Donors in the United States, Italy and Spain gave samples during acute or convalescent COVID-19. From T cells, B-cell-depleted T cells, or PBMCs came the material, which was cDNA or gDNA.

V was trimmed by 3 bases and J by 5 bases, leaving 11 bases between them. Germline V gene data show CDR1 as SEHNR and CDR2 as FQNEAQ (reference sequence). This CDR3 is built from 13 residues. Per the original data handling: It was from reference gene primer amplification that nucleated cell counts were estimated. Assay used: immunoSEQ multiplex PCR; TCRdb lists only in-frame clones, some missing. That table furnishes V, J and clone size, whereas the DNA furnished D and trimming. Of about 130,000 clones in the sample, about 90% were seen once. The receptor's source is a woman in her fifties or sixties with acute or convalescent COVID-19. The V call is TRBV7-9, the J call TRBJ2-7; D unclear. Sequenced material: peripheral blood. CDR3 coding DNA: TGTGCCAGCAGCTTCACGACTCTCGACGAGCAGTACTTC. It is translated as CASSFTTLDEQYF.